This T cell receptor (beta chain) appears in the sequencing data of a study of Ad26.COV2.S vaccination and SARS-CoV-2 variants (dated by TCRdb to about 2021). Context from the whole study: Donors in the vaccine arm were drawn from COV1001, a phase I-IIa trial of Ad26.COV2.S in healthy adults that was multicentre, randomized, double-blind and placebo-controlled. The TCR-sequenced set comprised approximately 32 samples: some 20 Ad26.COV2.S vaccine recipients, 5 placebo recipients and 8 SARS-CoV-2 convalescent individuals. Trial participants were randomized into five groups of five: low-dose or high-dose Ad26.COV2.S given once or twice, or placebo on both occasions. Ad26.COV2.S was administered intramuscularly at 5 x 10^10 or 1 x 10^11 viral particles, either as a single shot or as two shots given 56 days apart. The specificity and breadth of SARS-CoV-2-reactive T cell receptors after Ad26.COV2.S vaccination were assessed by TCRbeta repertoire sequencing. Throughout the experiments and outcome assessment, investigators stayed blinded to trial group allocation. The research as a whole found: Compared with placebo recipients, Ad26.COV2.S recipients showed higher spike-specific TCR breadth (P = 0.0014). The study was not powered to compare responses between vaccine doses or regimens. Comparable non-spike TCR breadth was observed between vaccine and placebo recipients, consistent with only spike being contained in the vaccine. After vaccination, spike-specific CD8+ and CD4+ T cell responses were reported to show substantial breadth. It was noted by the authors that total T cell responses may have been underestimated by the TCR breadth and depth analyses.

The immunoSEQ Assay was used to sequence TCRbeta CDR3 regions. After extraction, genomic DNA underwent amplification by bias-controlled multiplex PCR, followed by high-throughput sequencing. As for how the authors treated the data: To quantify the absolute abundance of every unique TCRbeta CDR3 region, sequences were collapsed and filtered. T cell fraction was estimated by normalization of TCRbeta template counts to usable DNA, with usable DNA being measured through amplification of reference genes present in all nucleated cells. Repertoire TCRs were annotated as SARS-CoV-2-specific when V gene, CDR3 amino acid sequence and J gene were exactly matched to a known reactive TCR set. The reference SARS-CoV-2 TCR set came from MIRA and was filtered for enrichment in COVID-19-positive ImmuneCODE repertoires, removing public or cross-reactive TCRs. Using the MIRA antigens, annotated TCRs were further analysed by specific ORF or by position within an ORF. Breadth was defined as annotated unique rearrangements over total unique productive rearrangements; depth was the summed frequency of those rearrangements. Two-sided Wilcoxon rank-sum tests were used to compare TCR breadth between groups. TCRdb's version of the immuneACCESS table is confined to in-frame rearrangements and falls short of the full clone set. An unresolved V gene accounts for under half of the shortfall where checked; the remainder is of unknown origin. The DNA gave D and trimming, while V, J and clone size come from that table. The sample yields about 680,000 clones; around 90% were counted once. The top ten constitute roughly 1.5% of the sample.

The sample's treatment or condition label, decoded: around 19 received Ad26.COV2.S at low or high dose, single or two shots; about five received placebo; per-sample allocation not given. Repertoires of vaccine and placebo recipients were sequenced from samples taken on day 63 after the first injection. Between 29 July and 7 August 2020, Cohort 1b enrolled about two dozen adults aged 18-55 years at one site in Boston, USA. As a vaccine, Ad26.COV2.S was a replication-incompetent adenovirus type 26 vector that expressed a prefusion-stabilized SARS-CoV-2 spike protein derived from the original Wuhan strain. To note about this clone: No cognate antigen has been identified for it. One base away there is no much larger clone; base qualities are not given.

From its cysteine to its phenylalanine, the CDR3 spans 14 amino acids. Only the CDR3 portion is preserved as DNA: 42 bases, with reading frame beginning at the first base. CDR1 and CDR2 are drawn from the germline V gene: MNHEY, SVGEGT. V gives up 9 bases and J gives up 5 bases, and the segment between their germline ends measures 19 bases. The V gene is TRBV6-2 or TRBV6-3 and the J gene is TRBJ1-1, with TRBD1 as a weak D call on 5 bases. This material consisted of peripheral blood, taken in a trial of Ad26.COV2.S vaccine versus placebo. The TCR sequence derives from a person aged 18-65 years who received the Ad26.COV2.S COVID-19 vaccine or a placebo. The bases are TGTGCCAGTAGACCTCAAGGGGTGAGGACTGAAGCTTTCTTT. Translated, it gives CASRPQGVRTEAFF.